The clone carrying this T cell receptor (beta chain) was observed once. Seattle's cohort entered during active infection and was followed longitudinally. The source of the sample is a study of blood T cell repertoires in COVID-19. The overall study: Acute-phase and convalescent COVID-19 samples originated in the United States, Italy and Spain. T cells, B-cell-depleted T cells, or PBMCs provided the cDNA or gDNA that served as material.

Source study methods: Reference gene primers were amplified, and this amplification served to estimate nucleated cell counts. The method was immunoSEQ multiplex PCR; TCRdb's version includes in-frame clones alone and lacks a portion of them. V and J calls and clone size are copied from that table; D and trimming were computed from the DNA. The sample records around 160,000 clones, roughly nine tenths being singletons. From germline, CDR1 is LNHDA and CDR2 SQIVND (reference sequence). CDR3 length: 15 amino acids. Losses at the gene ends were 5 bases for V and 4 bases for J; bases not matched to a gene: 10.

Sample: peripheral blood. This receptor was identified in a man younger than 35 with COVID-19, enrolled during active disease. The chain links TRBV19 to TRBJ1-1, with 7 bases matching TRBD1. The CDR3 region has the DNA TGTGCCAGTAGTCCCCAGACAGGGAGGACCACTGAAGCTTTCTTT. This translates into CASSPQTGRTTEAFF.